This T cell receptor beta chain is drawn from a study of cytomegalovirus exposure and HLA in healthy donors. Study information: Across roughly 400 genotyped donors, around 80% landed in the Caucasian-associated ancestry cluster. Findings and limits, study-wide: Later findings reportedly placed an Asian-associated ancestry cluster below the roughly 730-donor mean for N-insertions. Among the most significant clusters, several appeared linked to common viral pathogens in a later analysis. A missense variant in DCLRE1C was later tied to TCR beta V- and J-gene trimming.

PCR primers comprised 60 Vbeta and 13 Jbeta primers. Here immunoSEQ multiplex PCR was the method, and the copy in TCRdb shows in-frame clones only, minus some. The listing records 90,000 to 120,000 clones. Concerning this clone itself: What it recognizes is unknown.

The CDR3 sequence is 14 residues long. From germline, CDR1 is SNHLY and CDR2 FYNNEI. V trimming: 6 bases; J trimming: 2 bases; junction bases outside the gene matches: 5. The sample comprised PBMCs. The rearrangement links TRBV2 to TRBJ2-7, with 9 positions matching TRBD1. This TCR was sampled from a man aged 50 or older in good health and CMV-seronegative. The CDR3: CASRQQGAAYEQYF. In DNA, the CDR3 is TGTGCCAGCAGACAACAGGGGGCGGCCTACGAGCAGTACTTC.